A selection of T cell receptor beta chains follows, all from one sample in a study of blood T cell repertoires in COVID-19. Assay used: immunoSEQ multiplex PCR; TCRdb lists only in-frame clones, some missing. The sample contains a few hundred thousand clones, approximately 83% of which appear only once. Sequenced sample: peripheral blood. Receptor source: a man aged 80 or over with acute or convalescent COVID-19. The CDR3 runs from the conserved cysteine through the conserved F or W. The order of the fields is clone size, J gene, V gene, D gene, CDR3 DNA, CDR3 protein. A D gene is named only where the DNA matches it firmly. Clone size appears in some rows only: once, few, many, or a class for an expanded clone.

. | TRBJ1-1 | TRBV5-5 | . | TGTGCCAGCAGCTTGACAGGGCCGAAAGCTTTCTTT | CASSLTGPKAFF
. | TRBJ2-7 | TRBV19 | TRBD2 | TGTGCCAGTAGTCTCTTAAGCGGGGGGGCATACGAGCAGTACTTC | CASSLLSGGAYEQYF
. | TRBJ2-5 | TRBV24-1 | TRBD1 | TGTGCCACCAGTGACCCTTCCGGGACAGCCTCTCGAGAGACCCAGTACTTC | CATSDPSGTASRETQYF
once | TRBJ2-3 | TRBV24-1 | . | TGTGCCACCAGTGATCGATTCCCAGGGAAGGGGGACACAGATACGCAGTATTTT | CATSDRFPGKGDTDTQYF
. | TRBJ2-7 | TRBV3-1/TRBV3-2 | TRBD2 | TGTGCCAGCAGCCATCGACTAGCGGGTGCCCACGAGCAGTACTTC | CASSHRLAGAHEQYF
. | TRBJ1-5 | TRBV4-2 | . | TGTGCCAGCAGCCAAGATAGGGGCAGACAGCCCCAGCATTTT | CASSQDRGRQPQHF
. | TRBJ2-2 | TRBV7-9 | . | TGTGCCAGCAGCTTAATTACAGCGAACACCGGGGAGCTGTTTTTT | CASSLITANTGELFF
. | TRBJ1-5 | TRBV19 | TRBD1 | TGTGCCAGTAGTGGGGGGACAGGGACTCAGCCCCAGCATTTT | CASSGGTGTQPQHF
. | TRBJ1-2 | TRBV5-4 | . | TGTGCCAGCAGTGGACTAGGGCAGGGCTTATATGGCTACACCTTC | CASSGLGQGLYGYTF
. | TRBJ2-5 | TRBV7-9 | . | TGTGCCAGCAGCCTCTTACAAGAGACCCAGTACTTC | CASSLLQETQYF
once | TRBJ1-3 | TRBV5-1 | . | TGCGCCAGCAGCCGGGCAGGGGACCGTGGAAACACCATATATTTT | CASSRAGDRGNTIYF
. | TRBJ1-2 | TRBV4-1 | . | TGCGCCAGCAATCCGGGGGGGTTGATCTATGGCTACACCTTC | CASNPGGLIYGYTF
. | TRBJ1-2 | TRBV28 | . | TGTGCCAGCAGCTCACCCGGGACAAGGGATGGCTACACCTTC | CASSSPGTRDGYTF
. | TRBJ1-2 | TRBV19 | TRBD1 | TGTGCCAGTCGCGCCGGGACAGGGGAATACTATGGCTACACCTTC | CASRAGTGEYYGYTF
. | TRBJ2-3 | TRBV24-1 | TRBD2 | TGTGCCACCAGTGATCCCCGGCTAGCGGACACAGATACGCAGTATTTT | CATSDPRLADTDTQYF
. | TRBJ2-7 | TRBV19 | TRBD2 | TGTGCCAGTCAACGACTAGCGGGACCATCCTACGAGCAGTACTTC | CASQRLAGPSYEQYF
. | TRBJ2-1 | TRBV2 | TRBD2 | TGTGCCAGCAGAAAAGGACTAGCTTCCAATGAGCAGTTCTTC | CASRKGLASNEQFF
. | TRBJ1-5 | TRBV10-3 | . | TGTGCCATCAGTGAGTCCTTCATCGGTATCAATCAGCCCCAGCATTTT | CAISESFIGINQPQHF
once | TRBJ1-3 | TRBV12-5 | TRBD1 | TGTGCTAGTGGTCCGGGGACAGGCCCCGCGGACACCATATATTTT | CASGPGTGPADTIYF
. | TRBJ1-6 | TRBV3-1/TRBV3-2 | TRBD1 | TGTGCCAGCCGCTCAGAGGGGGCAATCCCCTCCTATAATTCACCCCTCCACTTT | CASRSEGAIPSYNSPLHF
. | TRBJ1-2 | TRBV24-1 | TRBD1 | TGTGCCACCAGTGAGTTCACCGGGACAGGGGGCGGCTACACCTTC | CATSEFTGTGGGYTF
once | TRBJ1-3 | TRBV5-1 | TRBD1 | TGCGCCAGCAGCCAAACAGGGGGCTCTGGAAACACCATATATTTT | CASSQTGGSGNTIYF
. | TRBJ2-3 | TRBV12-5 | . | TGTGCTAGTGCCCTCTTTGGGGCCGTCACAGATACGCAGTATTTT | CASALFGAVTDTQYF
. | TRBJ2-2 | TRBV6-5 | TRBD1 | TGTGCCAGCAGTTCCCGGGACAGGGAGACCGGGGAGCTGTTTTTT | CASSSRDRETGELFF
. | TRBJ1-1 | TRBV30 | TRBD1 | TGTGCCTGGAGGACACAGGGGGTGAACACTGAAGCTTTCTTT | CAWRTQGVNTEAFF
. | TRBJ2-3 | TRBV5-1 | TRBD2 | TGCGCCACCGCCCTACTAGCGGGAGGTAACACAGATACGCAGTATTTT | CATALLAGGNTDTQYF
. | TRBJ2-7 | TRBV11-2 | TRBD1 | TGTGCCAGCAGCGTGGAGACAGGGACGCGTGCGCAGTACTTC | CASSVETGTRAQYF
. | TRBJ1-5 | TRBV2 | . | TGTGCCAGCAGGTCCTGGGGGGGGAGCAATCAGCCCCAGCATTTT | CASRSWGGSNQPQHF
. | TRBJ2-5 | TRBV18 | . | TGTGCCAGCTCACCACCGGGCGGGCCCCCGGGCCAGACCCAGTACTTC | CASSPPGGPPGQTQYF
. | TRBJ2-7 | TRBV11-2 | . | TGTGCCAGCAGCCGAGTTTTCACCGAGCAGTACTTC | CASSRVFTEQYF
. | TRBJ2-2 | TRBV9 | . | TGTGCCAGCAGCGTAGCTCGGGAGACCGGGGAGCTGTTTTTT | CASSVARETGELFF
. | TRBJ1-6 | TRBV9 | . | TGTGCCAGCAGCGTAGCGCCGGGCTATAATTCACCCCTCCACTTT | CASSVAPGYNSPLHF
. | TRBJ1-5 | TRBV25-1 | . | TGTGCCAGCAGCAGGGGTTCTAGCAATCAGCCCCAGCATTTT | CASSRGSSNQPQHF
few | TRBJ1-5 | TRBV6-5 | . | TGTGCCAGCAGTCTACAGGGCGGTCAGCCCCAGCATTTT | CASSLQGGQPQHF